This T cell receptor (beta chain) was obtained from a study of T-cell reconstitution after alpha-beta-depleted transplantation in children. Preparation of the TCRbeta library was carried out with unique molecular identifiers. TCRdb reanalysed the PCR reads using MiXCR and keeps one entry per CDR3 protein. Of around 240,000 distinct CDR3 sequences in the sample, 8.2% are singletons; the top ten hold almost 6.5%. Germline trimming cut 5 bases from V and 1 base from J; bases unmatched to any gene: 5. Per the germline V gene, CDR1 is SGHRS and CDR2 is YFSETQ. The CDR3 has 14 residues. This clonotype was seen repeatedly, ten times or more.

Sequencing was performed on PBMCs, mostly from graft donor cells, taken 180 days after TCRalphabeta/CD19-depleted stem cell transplant. This rearrangement joins TRBV5-1 to TRBJ2-7; 8 positions match TRBD1. The origin of this receptor is a male patient younger than 18 who had a stem cell transplant for acute lymphoblastic leukemia, so the T cells may come from the graft donor. Here the CDR3 reads CASSIQGASYEQYF. The CDR3 nucleotides are TGCGCCAGCAGTATCCAGGGGGCATCCTACGAGCAGTACTTC.